This T cell receptor beta chain is from a study of blood T cell repertoires in COVID-19. Only in-frame clones appear in the TCRdb table, and some are missing; sequencing was by immunoSEQ multiplex PCR. Here the sample spans fewer than 300,000 clones, roughly 84% being singletons. The germline gives CDR1 SGHTA, CDR2 FQGTGA. The CDR3 runs to 14 residues. Trimming took off 3 bases at V and 9 bases at J, with 15 bases between the two ends. This sequence joins TRBV7-3 and TRBJ2-1; a weak D match, TRBD1 (6 bases). This TCR was sampled from a young woman with acute or convalescent COVID-19. Sequenced input: peripheral blood. The CDR3 reads CASSFTGFAGEQFF. The CDR3 region has the DNA TGTGCCAGCAGCTTCACAGGGTTTGCCGGTGAGCAGTTCTTC.